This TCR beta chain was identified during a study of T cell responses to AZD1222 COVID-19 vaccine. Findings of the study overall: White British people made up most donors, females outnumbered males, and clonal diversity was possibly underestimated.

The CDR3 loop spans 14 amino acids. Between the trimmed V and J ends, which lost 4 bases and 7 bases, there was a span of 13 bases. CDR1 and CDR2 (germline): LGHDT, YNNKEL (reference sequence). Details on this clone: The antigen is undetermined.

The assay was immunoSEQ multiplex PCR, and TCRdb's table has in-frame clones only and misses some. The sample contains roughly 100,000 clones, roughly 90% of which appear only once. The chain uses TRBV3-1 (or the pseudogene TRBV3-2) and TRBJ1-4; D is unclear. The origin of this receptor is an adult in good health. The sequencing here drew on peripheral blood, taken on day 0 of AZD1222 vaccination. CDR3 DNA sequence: TGTGCCAGCAGCCTTGGGAGGATCGTTGAAAAACTGTTTTTT. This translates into CASSLGRIVEKLFF.